These 8 T cell receptor beta chains were sequenced from one sample in a study of blood T cell repertoires in COVID-19. Using immunoSEQ multiplex PCR, the repertoire was profiled, and TCRdb retains in-frame clones only, with some absent. The repertoire includes 25,000 to 35,000 clones, 65% to 90% of them detected once, and roughly 24% sits in the top ten. Sequenced material: peripheral blood. These receptors originate from a human donor in a cohort sampled during active COVID-19.

The V gene is TRBV28, the J gene TRBJ1-3; D unclear. Germline V gene sequence: CDR1 MDHEN, CDR2 SYDVKM. This CDR3 has 14 amino acids. The V end lost 3 bases, the J end lost 0 bases, and 6 bases lay between the germline ends. As DNA, the CDR3 is TGTGCCAGCAGTTTGGGCAGCTCTGGAAACACCATATATTTT. This encodes CASSLGSSGNTIYF.

The rearrangement uses TRBV6-5 and TRBJ2-7; maybe TRBD1 (5 bases). Germline loops: CDR1 MNHEY, CDR2 SVGAGI. The CDR3 covers 12 residues. Trimming left V 8 bases short and J 4 bases short, with 12 bases between. The CDR3 region has the DNA TGTGCCAGCCACCAGGGTTGGTACGAGCAGTACTTC. Amino acids: CASHQGWYEQYF.

V usage is TRBV4-3 and J usage is TRBJ2-1, with 10 bases lining up with TRBD2. CDR1 LGHNA and CDR2 YSLEER come from the germline V gene. This CDR3 comprises 15 residues. The V and J ends lost 4 bases and 10 bases, in that order; junction bases with no gene match: 10. The CDR3 nucleotides read TGCGCCAGCAGCCCACTAGCGGGGTATGGAGTGGAGCAGTTCTTC. Protein product: CASSPLAGYGVEQFF.

This sequence joins TRBV18 and TRBJ1-1; D gene ambiguous. This CDR3 comprises 14 residues. Germline V lookup: CDR1 KGHSH, CDR2 LQKENI. Trimming removed 3 bases at V and 4 bases at J, with 12 bases between. DNA for the CDR3: TGTGCCAGCTCACCGAGGGCAGACACCACTGAAGCTTTCTTT. Protein: CASSPRADTTEAFF.

The genes are TRBV29-1 and TRBJ2-7; weak D call: TRBD1 (6 bases). V lost 6 bases, J lost 1 base, and 22 bases lay in between. CDR3 length equals 16 residues. CDR1 and CDR2 (germline): SQVTM, ANQGSEA. This CDR3 is CSVRGSSRGSSYEQYF. The CDR3 DNA reads as TGCAGCGTCAGGGGATCCTCCAGGGGATCTTCCTACGAGCAGTACTTC.

V is TRBV11-2 and J is TRBJ1-2; TRBD1 agrees at 10 bases. The germline CDR1 and CDR2 sequences are SGHAT and FQNNGV. The CDR3 extends over 16 amino acids. With 2 bases clipped from V and 4 bases from J, the junction kept 7 bases outside the gene matches. CDR3 DNA: TGTGCCAGCAGCTTAAACCCTGACAGGGGGCTCTATGGCTACACCTTC. This sequence encodes CASSLNPDRGLYGYTF.

V usage is TRBV6-6 and J usage is TRBJ1-3, with D maybe TRBD1 (6 bases). The germline CDR1 and CDR2 sequences are MNHNY and SVGAGI (reference sequence). The CDR3 has 14 residues. Trimming pared 7 bases from V and 2 bases from J, leaving 12 bases between. The CDR3 loop is CASNPTGPGNTIYF. CDR3 nucleotides: TGTGCCAGCAACCCCACAGGGCCTGGAAACACCATATATTTT.

This clone showed up just once. The chain couples TRBV24-1 to TRBJ2-7; 8 nucleotides match TRBD1. The V gene end was trimmed by 4 bases and the J gene end by 4 bases; junction bases not matched to a gene: 8. This CDR3 region has 15 residues. Per the germline V gene, CDR1 is KGHDR and CDR2 is SFDVKD. CDR3 sequence (DNA): TGTGCCACCAGTGACCTGAGACAGGGGCTATACGAGCAGTACTTC. Protein product: CATSDLRQGLYEQYF.